Listed below are T cell receptor beta chains from one sample, sequenced in a study of blood T cell repertoires in COVID-19. The repertoire was sequenced with immunoSEQ multiplex PCR; TCRdb's copy has only in-frame clones and lacks some. The sample carries approximately 58,000 clones, approximately 80% recorded once. Material for sequencing was peripheral blood. All receptors derive from a man aged 70-80 years with active or convalescent COVID-19. CDR3s include the opening cysteine and the closing phenylalanine or tryptophan. The D gene is left open where the match is weak. The size field is filled for only some rows; it gives once, few, many or a size class.

d_call: TRBD1; v_call: TRBV9; j_call: TRBJ2-3; clone_size: NA; cdr3_aa: CASSGQGVDTQYF; cdr3_nt: TGTGCCAGCAGCGGACAGGGGGTGGATACGCAGTATTTT
d_call: TRBD1; v_call: TRBV29-1; j_call: TRBJ1-2; clone_size: NA; cdr3_aa: CSVRVGQGTTYGYTF; cdr3_nt: TGCAGCGTGAGGGTGGGACAGGGCACAACCTATGGCTACACCTTC
d_call: NA; v_call: TRBV5-4; j_call: TRBJ2-6; clone_size: few; cdr3_aa: CASTPGSSGANVLTF; cdr3_nt: TGTGCCAGCACTCCAGGGTCCTCTGGGGCCAACGTCCTGACTTTC
d_call: NA; v_call: TRBV30; j_call: TRBJ1-1; clone_size: NA; cdr3_aa: CAWSVYRTNTEAFF; cdr3_nt: TGTGCCTGGAGTGTATACAGGACGAACACTGAAGCTTTCTTT
d_call: TRBD1; v_call: TRBV5-4; j_call: TRBJ2-5; clone_size: NA; cdr3_aa: CASSWGQASQETQYF; cdr3_nt: TGTGCCAGCAGCTGGGGACAGGCCTCCCAAGAGACCCAGTACTTC
d_call: NA; v_call: TRBV4-3; j_call: TRBJ1-1; clone_size: NA; cdr3_aa: CASSQDARVAEAFF; cdr3_nt: TGCGCCAGCAGCCAAGATGCTCGCGTTGCTGAAGCTTTCTTT
d_call: NA; v_call: TRBV11-3; j_call: TRBJ1-1; clone_size: NA; cdr3_aa: CASSKVTQMNTEAFF; cdr3_nt: TGTGCCAGCAGCAAGGTGACACAAATGAACACTGAAGCTTTCTTT
d_call: NA; v_call: TRBV6-7; j_call: TRBJ1-3; clone_size: NA; cdr3_aa: CARPRGIDSGNTIYF; cdr3_nt: TGTGCCAGGCCCCGGGGGATCGACTCTGGAAACACCATATATTTT
d_call: TRBD2; v_call: TRBV6-4; j_call: TRBJ2-3; clone_size: NA; cdr3_aa: CASSDSRGAGTDTQYF; cdr3_nt: TGTGCCAGCAGTGACTCGCGGGGGGCTGGCACAGATACGCAGTATTTT
d_call: NA; v_call: TRBV7-2; j_call: TRBJ1-1; clone_size: NA; cdr3_aa: CASSVAGGGNTEAFF; cdr3_nt: TGTGCCAGCAGCGTCGCCGGCGGGGGGAACACTGAAGCTTTCTTT
d_call: NA; v_call: TRBV2; j_call: TRBJ1-3; clone_size: NA; cdr3_aa: CASRGQISGNTIYF; cdr3_nt: TGTGCCAGCAGAGGACAGATCTCTGGAAACACCATATATTTT
d_call: TRBD1; v_call: TRBV4-1; j_call: TRBJ1-2; clone_size: once; cdr3_aa: CASSQMDRGAYGYTF; cdr3_nt: TGCGCCAGCAGCCAAATGGACAGGGGGGCCTATGGCTACACCTTC
d_call: TRBD1; v_call: TRBV2; j_call: TRBJ1-6; clone_size: NA; cdr3_aa: CASWTGRSSYNSPLHF; cdr3_nt: TGTGCCAGTTGGACAGGCCGGAGCTCCTATAATTCACCCCTCCACTTT
d_call: TRBD2; v_call: TRBV24-1; j_call: TRBJ2-5; clone_size: NA; cdr3_aa: CATSDLKRGASETQYF; cdr3_nt: TGTGCCACCAGTGATTTGAAGCGGGGGGCATCAGAGACCCAGTACTTC
d_call: TRBD2; v_call: TRBV4-3; j_call: TRBJ2-7; clone_size: NA; cdr3_aa: CASSHRTSGIYEQYF; cdr3_nt: TGCGCCAGCAGCCACAGGACTAGCGGAATCTACGAGCAGTACTTC
d_call: TRBD1; v_call: TRBV6-6; j_call: TRBJ1-4; clone_size: NA; cdr3_aa: CASRPDRGEWEKLFF; cdr3_nt: TGTGCCAGCAGACCAGACAGGGGGGAATGGGAAAAACTGTTTTTT